The next 22 T cell receptor beta chains were all read from a single sample in a study of beta chain features in type 1 diabetes. Sequenced material consisted of expressed TCRB transcripts (all of the isolated RNA was reverse transcribed). TCRdb keeps only in-frame clones here, not all; method: immunoSEQ multiplex PCR. The table lists hundreds of thousands of clones, more than 11% of them singletons. Sequences were obtained from naive CD4+ T cells from blood. The receptors originated from a man younger than 45 in good health.

This clone was observed a handful of times. The chain has TRBV30 and TRBJ2-5, with unresolved D. Looked up from germline, CDR1 is GTSNPN and CDR2 is SVGIG (reference sequence). This CDR3 region has 13 residues. V lost 0 bases and J 3 bases, leaving 8 bases between the germline ends. The DNA of the CDR3 is TGTGCCTGGAGTGTATCAGCAAAAGAGACCCAGTACTTC. Translating gives CAWSVSAKETQYF.

J is TRBJ2-2 and V is TRBV2; D is ambiguous. The CDR3 covers 13 residues. CDR1 SNHLY and CDR2 FYNNEI come from the germline V gene. The V gene lost 6 bases and the J gene lost 4 bases, with 9 bases spanning the gap. In DNA form, the CDR3 reads TGTGCCAGCAGGAGCAACCCCACCGGGGAGCTGTTTTTT. Protein sequence: CASRSNPTGELFF.

The rearrangement joins TRBV5-1 to TRBJ2-7; the match to TRBD2 covers 8 bases. The CDR3 covers 14 residues. Germline V lookup: CDR1 SGHRS, CDR2 YFSETQ. V shed 1 base, J shed 4 bases, and the junction held 4 bases outside the gene matches. CDR3: CASSLPGGRYEQYF. The CDR3 nucleotides read TGCGCCAGCAGCTTGCCGGGGGGGCGGTACGAGCAGTACTTC.

The V gene is TRBV2, the J gene TRBJ1-6; TRBD1 matches at 9 bases. The CDR3 is 15 residues long. The trim removed 8 bases at V and 5 bases at J, leaving 7 bases unmatched. Germline V gene lookup returns CDR1 SNHLY and CDR2 FYNNEI. CDR3: CASGRDRVDNSPLHF. The CDR3 nucleotides are TGTGCCAGCGGACGGGACAGGGTAGATAATTCACCCCTCCACTTT.

V is TRBV29-1 and J is TRBJ1-1; tentative D call: TRBD1 (6 bases). V was shortened by 4 bases and J by 7 bases, with 28 bases between the two germline ends. Germline CDR1 is SQVTM and CDR2 is ANQGSEA. This CDR3 region has 17 residues. The CDR3 sequence: CSVVIYQGSPRTIEAFF. CDR3 DNA: TGCAGCGTTGTCATCTATCAGGGGTCCCCTCGGACGATTGAAGCTTTCTTT.

The chain joins TRBV19 to TRBJ1-3; D possibly corresponds to TRBD1 (5 bases). Germline V gene lookup returns CDR1 LNHDA and CDR2 SQIVND (reference sequence). The length of the CDR3 is 13 residues. Trimming took off 6 bases at V and 10 bases at J, with 16 bases between the two ends. CDR3 DNA: TGTGCCAGTAGACCTCCTAACAGGTGGACCATATATTTT. Translating it yields CASRPPNRWTIYF.

This chain joins TRBV4-2 and TRBJ2-5; D is uncertain. The CDR3 totals 15 residues. Germline V gene data show CDR1 as LGHNA and CDR2 as YNFKEQ. Trimming removed 0 bases at V and 5 bases at J, with 13 bases between. This CDR3 reads CASSQENRAGETQYF. CDR3 sequence (DNA): TGTGCCAGCAGCCAAGAGAATCGGGCTGGGGAGACCCAGTACTTC.

This chain uses TRBV9 with TRBJ2-2; 7 bases match TRBD1. The ends lost 2 bases at V and 5 bases at J; junction bases unmatched: 6. CDR1 is SGDLS and CDR2 is YYNGEE in the germline V gene. CDR3 size: 15 residues. Here the CDR3 reads CASSVLQGSTGELFF. The CDR3 DNA sequence: TGTGCCAGCAGCGTCCTACAGGGGAGTACCGGGGAGCTGTTTTTT. Full variable domain (rest looked up from reference TRBV9 and TRBJ2-2): DSGVTQTPKHLITATGQRVTLRCSPRSGDLSVYWYQQSLDQGLQFLIQYYNGEERAKGNILERFSAQQFPDLHSELNLSSLELGDSALYFCASSVLQGSTGELFFGEGSRLTVL.

This rearrangement joins TRBV7-2 to TRBJ2-3; D gene unclear. V shed 1 base and J shed 14 bases, with 10 bases lying between them. This CDR3 is 11 amino acids long. The germline V gene encodes CDR1 SGHTA and CDR2 FQGNSA. DNA of the CDR3: TGTGCCAGCAGCTTAGACACCGGTCGGTATTTT. Its translation is CASSLDTGRYF.

The chain combines TRBV9 with TRBJ2-5; D remains unclear. The CDR3 spans 14 residues. V dropped 0 bases and J dropped 4 bases, with 10 bases sitting between them. The V gene's germline CDR1 is SGDLS and CDR2 YYNGEE. This CDR3 reads CASSVVPQAETQYF. DNA of the CDR3: TGTGCCAGCAGCGTAGTCCCCCAGGCAGAGACCCAGTACTTC.

The rearrangement uses TRBV29-1 and TRBJ1-2; 9 nucleotides line up with TRBD1. The CDR3 consists of 13 residues. After removal of 7 bases from V and 1 base from J, the junction contained 4 bases not matched to a gene. Germline V CDR1 and CDR2: SQVTM, ANQGSEA. The CDR3 reads CSGGQGVNYGYTF. The CDR3 DNA follows: TGCAGCGGGGGACAGGGTGTTAACTATGGCTACACCTTC. The whole variable domain, remainder taken from reference TRBV29-1 and TRBJ1-2, is SAVISQKPSRDICQRGTSLTIQCQVDSQVTMMFWYRQQPGQSLTLIATANQGSEATYESGFVIDKFPISRPNLTFSTLTVSNMSPEDSSIYLCSGGQGVNYGYTFGSGTRLTVV.

V is TRBV19 and J is TRBJ2-1; the match to TRBD1 covers 7 bases. Germline-derived CDR1 and CDR2 are LNHDA and SQIVND (reference sequence). The CDR3 extends over 17 amino acids. V lost 0 bases to trimming and J lost 0 bases; unmatched junction nucleotides: 5. The CDR3 is CASSIDLGDSSYNEQFF. CDR3 DNA: TGTGCCAGTAGTATAGATTTGGGGGACAGCTCCTACAATGAGCAGTTCTTC.

Only a few counts were recorded for this clone. V gene TRBV11-1 combines with J gene TRBJ2-1, with unresolved D. The ends were cut back, 4 bases at V and 0 bases at J, with 10 bases in the middle. Looked up from germline, CDR1 is SGHAT and CDR2 is FQDESV (reference sequence). The CDR3 sequence is 15 residues long. The CDR3 is CASSSSDGSYNEQFF. DNA of the CDR3: TGTGCCAGCAGCTCTAGTGACGGCTCCTACAATGAGCAGTTCTTC.

This clone has only a few counts. The rearrangement joins TRBV15 to TRBJ2-1; a weak D match, TRBD1 (5 bases). Between the trimmed V and J ends, which lost 0 bases and 1 base, there was a span of 10 bases. Germline values: CDR1 LNHNV, CDR2 YYDKDF (reference sequence). The CDR3 length is 16 residues. The CDR3 sequence: CATSREGAQSYNEQFF. CDR3 DNA sequence: TGTGCCACCAGCAGAGAAGGGGCACAGTCCTACAATGAGCAGTTCTTC. The full variable domain, with the rest looked up from reference TRBV15 and TRBJ2-1, is DAMVIQNPRYQVTQFGKPVTLSCSQTLNHNVMYWYQQKSSQAPKLLFHYYDKDFNNEADTPDNFQSRRPNTSFCFLDIRSPGLGDTAMYLCATSREGAQSYNEQFFGPGTRLTVL.

This rearrangement joins TRBV11-2 to TRBJ2-2; D gene unclear. The CDR3 loop spans 15 amino acids. Germline V gene sequence: CDR1 SGHAT, CDR2 FQNNGV. V gave up 2 bases and J gave up 5 bases, with 12 bases separating them. The CDR3 DNA reads TGTGCCAGCAGCTTAATACCACGAACGACCGGGGAGCTGTTTTTT. Its protein product is CASSLIPRTTGELFF.

The chain carries TRBV14 and TRBJ2-7; no reliable D call. The germline V gene encodes CDR1 SGHDN and CDR2 FVKESK. This CDR3 comprises 13 residues. Between the trimmed V and J ends, which lost 3 bases and 4 bases, there was a span of 10 bases. CDR3 region: CASSHGRRYEQYF. The CDR3 nucleotides are TGTGCCAGCAGCCATGGCAGGCGGTACGAGCAGTACTTC.

The chain has TRBV5-4 and TRBJ2-5; maybe TRBD1 (5 bases). The CDR3 sequence is 14 residues long. Trimming took 4 bases from V and 1 from J, leaving 11 bases between them. CDR1 and CDR2 from the germline V gene are SGHNT and YYREEE (reference sequence). CDR3 coding DNA: TGTGCCAGCAGCCTAAGACAGACCCAAGAGACCCAGTACTTC. Amino acid sequence: CASSLRQTQETQYF.

The chain uses TRBV15 and TRBJ1-2; unclear D gene. V shed 1 base and J shed 0 bases, with 9 bases lying between them. Germline V gene sequence: CDR1 LNHNV, CDR2 YYDKDF (reference sequence). The CDR3 runs to 15 residues. The CDR3 DNA follows: TGTGCCACCAGCAGAGCCGCAGCCTCTAACTATGGCTACACCTTC. As protein: CATSRAAASNYGYTF.

This clone was seen a few times. The V gene is TRBV19, the J gene TRBJ2-7; the D gene could be TRBD1 or TRBD2 (5 bases each). Germline V gene sequence: CDR1 LNHDA, CDR2 SQIVND (reference sequence). V was pared by 4 bases and J by 3 bases, with 13 bases between. This CDR3 has 14 residues. As DNA, the CDR3 is TGTGCCAGTAGTACCACCGGGACGCACTACGAGCAGTACTTC. Protein product: CASSTTGTHYEQYF.

This clone was found a few times. The chain uses TRBV9 and TRBJ2-5; D remains unclear. Germline CDR1 SGDLS, CDR2 YYNGEE. This CDR3 region has 13 residues. V was trimmed by 4 bases and J by 3 bases, leaving 10 bases between them. The CDR3 sequence: CASSPRGEETQYF. The CDR3 region has the DNA TGTGCCAGCAGCCCACGAGGCGAAGAGACCCAGTACTTC.

The V and J genes are TRBV30 and TRBJ1-1, with TRBD1 identical over 8 bases. J lost 1 base, V lost 3 bases, and 7 bases had no gene match. Germline CDR1 and CDR2: GTSNPN and SVGIG (reference sequence). This CDR3 region has 15 residues. Here the CDR3 DNA reads TGTGCCTGGAGCTACAGGGGGACCCCGAACACTGAAGCTTTCTTT. This gives the protein CAWSYRGTPNTEAFF.

The chain joins TRBV6-6 to TRBJ2-3, with unresolved D. Trimming took off 2 bases at V and 3 bases at J, with 3 bases between the two ends. The germline gives CDR1 MNHNY, CDR2 SVGAGI (reference sequence). The CDR3 length is 12 residues. The CDR3 region is CASSYTTDTQYF. The CDR3 coding sequence is TGTGCCAGCAGTTACACTACAGATACGCAGTATTTT.